A selection of T cell receptor beta chains follows, all from one sample in a study of shared clonotypes between healthy human individuals. This table comes from immunoSEQ multiplex PCR, and its TCRdb copy is limited to in-frame clones, with some not included. The table includes more than 2 million clones, approximately 95% detected once. The sample comprised naive CD8+ T cells sorted from blood. The source is a man younger than 35 in good health. The CDR3 runs from the conserved cysteine through the conserved F or W. D genes are given only for firm matches. The size entry is marked missing in some rows and otherwise reads once, few, many or a size class.

clone_size	d_call	v_call	j_call	cdr3_length	cdr3_nt	cdr3_aa
-	-	TRBV28	TRBJ2-7	14	TGTGCCAGCAGTTTCTTCGGCGGAACCTACGAGCAGTACTTC	CASSFFGGTYEQYF
-	-	TRBV6-6	TRBJ1-2	14	TGTGCCAGCAGTTACCCCGGGGGACAAGATGGCTACACCTTC	CASSYPGGQDGYTF
once	-	TRBV19	TRBJ2-7	14	TGTGCCAGTAGTATGGGAGCTCTCGGTCGAGAGCAGTACTTC	CASSMGALGREQYF
-	-	TRBV27	TRBJ1-2	14	TGTGCCAGCAGCGGACAGTATGGGAGCTATGGCTACACCTTC	CASSGQYGSYGYTF
-	TRBD1	TRBV28	TRBJ2-7	15	TGTGCCAGCAGTTTTCCGGCAGGGGGCTTCTACGAGCAGTACTTC	CASSFPAGGFYEQYF
-	-	TRBV2	TRBJ2-1	17	TGTGCCAGCAGTGCGCGGGTTATTACCAGCTCCTACAATGAGCAGTTCTTC	CASSARVITSSYNEQFF
-	-	TRBV28	TRBJ2-7	16	TGTGCCAGCAGCTTATGGGGCGGGATTAACTCCTACGAGCAGTACTTC	CASSLWGGINSYEQYF
-	-	TRBV28	TRBJ1-1	15	TGTGCCAGCAGTTTTTATGGACAGCTGAACACTGAAGCTTTCTTT	CASSFYGQLNTEAFF
-	-	TRBV7-2	TRBJ1-4	14	TGTGCCAGCAGCTTAGTGGCCAGCCCTGAAAAACTGTTTTTT	CASSLVASPEKLFF
-	TRBD2	TRBV27	TRBJ2-3	17	TGTGCCAGCAGTTTATACCTAGCGGGGGCTAGCACAGATACGCAGTATTTT	CASSLYLAGASTDTQYF
-	-	TRBV6-5	TRBJ1-1	13	TGTGCCAGCAAGGAACATATGAACACTGAAGCTTTCTTT	CASKEHMNTEAFF
-	TRBD1	TRBV5-4	TRBJ2-1	14	TGTGCCAGCAGCACCGGGACAGCATACAATGAGCAGTTCTTC	CASSTGTAYNEQFF
-	-	TRBV5-6	TRBJ1-5	13	TGTGCCAGCAGCCCGCAGGGCAATCAGCCCCAGCATTTT	CASSPQGNQPQHF
-	TRBD1	TRBV29-1	TRBJ2-7	15	TGCAGCGTTGAGGCCCGGGACAGGGGCTCCTACGAGCAGTACTTC	CSVEARDRGSYEQYF
few	-	TRBV7-2	TRBJ1-1	15	TGTGCCAGCAGCTTAAGCGGCAGGGCGAACACTGAAGCTTTCTTT	CASSLSGRANTEAFF
-	-	TRBV25-1	TRBJ2-7	12	TGTGCCAGCACCGGGCGTGCCTACGAGCAGTACTTC	CASTGRAYEQYF
few	TRBD1	TRBV27	TRBJ1-2	13	TGTGCCAGCAGTAACAGGGGGCATTATGGCTACACCTTC	CASSNRGHYGYTF
-	-	TRBV4-3	TRBJ2-7	14	TGCGCCAGCAGCCAAGATGGGCTGACCTACGAGCAGTACTTC	CASSQDGLTYEQYF
-	-	TRBV6-5	TRBJ2-1	12	TGTGCCAGCAGCTTTTCAGGGGATGAGCAGTTCTTC	CASSFSGDEQFF
-	-	TRBV4-3	TRBJ1-5	15	TGCGCCAGCAGCCAAAACATCCTTAGCAATCAGCCCCAGCATTTT	CASSQNILSNQPQHF
-	-	TRBV6-5	TRBJ1-1	15	TGTGCCAGCAGTTACACGGAAGCCCGGGATCCTGAAGCTTTCTTT	CASSYTEARDPEAFF
-	TRBD2	TRBV27	TRBJ2-1	16	TGTGCCAGCAGTGAGCCGGGACTAGCGGGAGGGCATGAGCAGTTCTTC	CASSEPGLAGGHEQFF
-	TRBD1	TRBV19	TRBJ2-3	15	TGTGCCAGTAGTATAGGGACAGGGGTAACAGATACGCAGTATTTT	CASSIGTGVTDTQYF
few	-	TRBV6-1	TRBJ2-2	11	TGTGCCAGCAGTCCCACCGGGGAGCTGTTTTTT	CASSPTGELFF
-	-	TRBV28	TRBJ2-7	13	TGTGCCAGCAGTTTATCGGTTACCTACGAGCAGTACTTC	CASSLSVTYEQYF
-	-	TRBV10-2	TRBJ2-7	11	TGCGCCATTCTCCAGGGTTACGAGCAGTACTTC	CAILQGYEQYF
-	-	TRBV28	TRBJ1-5	15	TGTGCCAGCAGTTCCCGATTCTCCGGGAATCAGCCCCAGCATTTT	CASSSRFSGNQPQHF
once	TRBD1	TRBV7-9	TRBJ1-2	12	TGTGCCAGCAGCTCAGGGGGTGCTGGCTACACCTTC	CASSSGGAGYTF
once	-	TRBV21-1	TRBJ1-3	11	TGTGCCAACCGGTCCGGAAACACCATATATTTT	CANRSGNTIYF
-	-	TRBV7-2	TRBJ2-7	14	TGTGCCAGCAGCTTATCCGGGACTGCCTACGAGCAGTACTTC	CASSLSGTAYEQYF